Listed here is a single T cell receptor (beta chain). As yet, its antigen is unknown. This sample stems from a study of T cells after yellow fever vaccination. V was pared by 2 bases and J by 4 bases, with 19 bases between. The germline gives CDR1 DFQATT, CDR2 SNEGSKA (reference sequence). This CDR3 is built from 16 residues. Study-level findings and limits: Once the booster was given, most primary-vaccination clones reappeared, at just over 95% for CD4 and approximately 88% for CD8. The secondary response showed a weaker magnitude and a faster peak, day 5 versus 15.

A process of 5'RACE template switching, which added a universal primer site and UMIs, was used to make TCR cDNA. TCRdb reprocessed the 5' RACE reads via MiXCR and lists one record per CDR3 protein. Altogether around 500,000 distinct CDR3 sequences are present, around a fifth being singletons, with the ten largest covering about 17%. This TCR was recovered from a man aged 18-30 years who received the YFV17D yellow fever vaccine. The chain recombines TRBV20-1 with TRBJ2-3; D might be TRBD1 or TRBD2, each matching 5 bases. The sample in question was PBMCs, obtained roughly 23 days after the first yellow fever vaccination. The DNA for the CDR3 is TGCAGTGCTAGAACGAGGGGTAGGAGAACAGCAGATACGCAGTATTTT. Translating gives CSARTRGRRTADTQYF.